The 4 T cell receptor beta chains below come from one sample, sequenced in a study of blood T cell repertoires in COVID-19. This table comes from immunoSEQ multiplex PCR, and its TCRdb copy is limited to in-frame clones, with some not included. Found here are roughly 520,000 clones, around nine tenths of them singletons; the top ten hold roughly 1.9%. Sequenced: PBMCs or T cells enriched from blood (not recorded which). The receptors shown here come from a woman in her thirties or forties who had recovered from COVID-19.

The V gene is TRBV7-2, the J gene TRBJ1-4; 7 nucleotides match TRBD1. Germline trimming cut 3 bases from V and 8 bases from J; bases unmatched to any gene: 6. Germline CDR1 is SGHTA and CDR2 is FQGNSA. This CDR3 has 14 amino acids. CDR3 region: CASSLTGFGEKLFF. The CDR3 DNA follows: TGTGCCAGCAGCTTGACAGGGTTTGGGGAAAAACTGTTTTTT.

The chain uses TRBV14 and TRBJ1-4; 8 bases agree with TRBD1. The V gene's germline CDR1 is SGHDN and CDR2 FVKESK. This CDR3 is built from 16 residues. Trimming at V came to 0 bases and at J to 8 bases, leaving 8 bases not matched to a gene. This CDR3 reads CASSQEVPRGREKLFF. The DNA for the CDR3 is TGTGCCAGCAGCCAAGAAGTTCCCAGGGGGCGCGAAAAACTGTTTTTT. Together with reference TRBV14 and TRBJ1-4, the CDR3 gives the full variable domain: EAGVTQFPSHSVIEKGQTVTLRCDPISGHDNLYWYRRVMGKEIKFLLHFVKESKQDESGMPNNRFLAERTGGTYSTLKVQPAELEDSGVYFCASSQEVPRGREKLFFGSGTQLSVL.

V and J are TRBV21-1 and TRBJ2-4; TRBD1 is taken as the D call from the table, unchecked against the DNA. TRBV21-1 is labeled a pseudogene. This CDR3 has 14 residues. Here the CDR3 DNA reads TGTGCCAGCAGCAAATTTGAGACAGGGGACATTCAGTACTTC. Its translation: CASSKFETGDIQYF.

Only one count was recorded for this clone. This rearrangement joins TRBV10-3 to TRBJ2-2; 9 bases line up with TRBD2. Germline V gives CDR1 ENHRY, CDR2 SYGVKD. V shed 10 bases, J shed 1 base, and the junction held 7 bases outside the gene matches. There are 15 residues in the CDR3. The CDR3 sequence is CATKGLARNTGELFF. The CDR3 nucleotides are TGTGCCACCAAAGGACTAGCGCGGAACACCGGGGAGCTGTTTTTT.